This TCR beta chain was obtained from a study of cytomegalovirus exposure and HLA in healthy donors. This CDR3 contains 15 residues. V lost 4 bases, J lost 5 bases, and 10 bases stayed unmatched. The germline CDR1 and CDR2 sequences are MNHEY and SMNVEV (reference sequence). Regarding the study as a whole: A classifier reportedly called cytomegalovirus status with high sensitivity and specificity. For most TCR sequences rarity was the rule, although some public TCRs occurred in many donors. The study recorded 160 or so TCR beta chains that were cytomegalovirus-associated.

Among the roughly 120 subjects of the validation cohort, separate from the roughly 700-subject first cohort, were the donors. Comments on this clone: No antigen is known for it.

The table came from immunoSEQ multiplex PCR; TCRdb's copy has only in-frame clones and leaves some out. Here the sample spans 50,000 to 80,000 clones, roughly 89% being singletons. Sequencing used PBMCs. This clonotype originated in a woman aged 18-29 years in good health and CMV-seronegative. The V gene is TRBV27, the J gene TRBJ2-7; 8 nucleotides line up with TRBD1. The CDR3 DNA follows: TGTGCCAGCAGTTCTAGGCCAGGGGGCTTAAACGAGCAGTACTTC. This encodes CASSSRPGGLNEQYF.